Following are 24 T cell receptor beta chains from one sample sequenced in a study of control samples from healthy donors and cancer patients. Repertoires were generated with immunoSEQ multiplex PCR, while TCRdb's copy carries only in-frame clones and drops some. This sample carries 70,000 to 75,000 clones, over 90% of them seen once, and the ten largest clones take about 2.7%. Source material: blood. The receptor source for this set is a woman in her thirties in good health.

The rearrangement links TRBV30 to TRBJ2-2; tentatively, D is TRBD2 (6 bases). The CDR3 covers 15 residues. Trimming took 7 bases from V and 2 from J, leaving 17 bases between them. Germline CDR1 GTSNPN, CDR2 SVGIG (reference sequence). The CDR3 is CALPRGTGNTGELFF. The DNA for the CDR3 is TGTGCCTTGCCTCGCGGGACTGGAAACACCGGGGAGCTGTTTTTT. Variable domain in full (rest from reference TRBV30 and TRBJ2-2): SQTIHQWPATLVQPVGSPLSLECTVEGTSNPNLYWYRQAAGRGLQLLFYSVGIGQISSEVPQNLSASRPQDRQFILSSKKLLLSDSGFYLCALPRGTGNTGELFFGEGSRLTVL.

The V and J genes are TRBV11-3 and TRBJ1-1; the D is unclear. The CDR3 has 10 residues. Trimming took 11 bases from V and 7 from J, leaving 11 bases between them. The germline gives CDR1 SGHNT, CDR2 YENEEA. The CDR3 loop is CAEKLGEAFF. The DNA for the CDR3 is TGTGCCGAAAAATTGGGTGAAGCTTTCTTT.

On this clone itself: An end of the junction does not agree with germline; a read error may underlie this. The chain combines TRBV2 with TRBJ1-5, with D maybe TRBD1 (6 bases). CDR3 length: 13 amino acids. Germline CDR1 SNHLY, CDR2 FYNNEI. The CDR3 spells CASSEGGHQPQHF. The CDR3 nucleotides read TGTGCCAGCAGCGAAGGGGGGCATCAGCCCCAGCATTTT.

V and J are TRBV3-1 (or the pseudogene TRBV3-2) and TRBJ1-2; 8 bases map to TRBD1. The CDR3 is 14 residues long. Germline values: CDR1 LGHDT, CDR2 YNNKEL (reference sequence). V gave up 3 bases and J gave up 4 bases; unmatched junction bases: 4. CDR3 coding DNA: TGTGCCAGCAGCCATGGGACAGGATTCTATGGCTACACCTTC. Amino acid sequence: CASSHGTGFYGYTF.

In DNA, the CDR3 is TGTGCCAGCAGCCCGAGAAATCAGCCCCAGCATTTT. This sequence encodes CASSPRNQPQHF. V and J are TRBV12-3 or TRBV12-4 and TRBJ1-5; D is undetermined. The CDR3 runs to 12 residues. V was clipped by 6 bases and J by 4 bases, with 7 bases between them.

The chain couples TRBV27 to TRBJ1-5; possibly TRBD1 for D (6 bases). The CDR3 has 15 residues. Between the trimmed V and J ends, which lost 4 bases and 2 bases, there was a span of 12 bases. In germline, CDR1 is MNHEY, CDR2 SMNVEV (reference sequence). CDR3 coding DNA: TGTGCCAGCAGTTCCCCGGGGGGCGGCAATCAGCCCCAGCATTTT. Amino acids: CASSSPGGGNQPQHF.

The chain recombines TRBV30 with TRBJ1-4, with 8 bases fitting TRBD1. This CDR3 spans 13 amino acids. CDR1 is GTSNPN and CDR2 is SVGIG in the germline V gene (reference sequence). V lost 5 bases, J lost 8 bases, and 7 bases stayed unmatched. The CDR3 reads CAWAPGTGEKLFF. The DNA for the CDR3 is TGTGCCTGGGCTCCCGGGACAGGCGAAAAACTGTTTTTT.

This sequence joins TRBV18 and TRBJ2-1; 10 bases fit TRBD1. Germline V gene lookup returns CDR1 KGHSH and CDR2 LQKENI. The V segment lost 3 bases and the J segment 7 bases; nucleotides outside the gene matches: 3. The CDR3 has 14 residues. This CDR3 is CASSPPDRGNEQFF. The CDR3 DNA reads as TGTGCCAGCTCACCCCCGGACAGGGGGAATGAGCAGTTCTTC.

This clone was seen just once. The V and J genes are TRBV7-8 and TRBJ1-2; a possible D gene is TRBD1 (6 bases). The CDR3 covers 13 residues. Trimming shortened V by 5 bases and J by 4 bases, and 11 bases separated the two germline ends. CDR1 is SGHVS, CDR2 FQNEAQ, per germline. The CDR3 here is CASSPPGAYGYTF. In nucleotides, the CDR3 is TGTGCCAGCAGCCCACCAGGGGCCTATGGCTACACCTTC.

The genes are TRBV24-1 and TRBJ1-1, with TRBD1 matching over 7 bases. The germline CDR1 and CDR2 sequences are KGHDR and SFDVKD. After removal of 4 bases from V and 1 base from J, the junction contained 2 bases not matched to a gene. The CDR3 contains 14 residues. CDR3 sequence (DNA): TGTGCCACCAGTGACCCAGGGGGGAACACTGAAGCTTTCTTT. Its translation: CATSDPGGNTEAFF.

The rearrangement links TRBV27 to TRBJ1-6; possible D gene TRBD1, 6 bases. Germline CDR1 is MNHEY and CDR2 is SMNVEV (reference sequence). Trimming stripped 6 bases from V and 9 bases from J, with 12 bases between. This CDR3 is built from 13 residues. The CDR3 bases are TGTGCCAGCAGATCCACACAGGGTTCACCCCTCCACTTT. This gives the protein CASRSTQGSPLHF.

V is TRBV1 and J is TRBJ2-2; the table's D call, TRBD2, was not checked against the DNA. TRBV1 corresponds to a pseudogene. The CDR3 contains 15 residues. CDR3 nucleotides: TGCACCAGCAGCTCGAGCGGGGGGAACACCGGGGAGCTGTTTTTT. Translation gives CTSSSSGGNTGELFF.

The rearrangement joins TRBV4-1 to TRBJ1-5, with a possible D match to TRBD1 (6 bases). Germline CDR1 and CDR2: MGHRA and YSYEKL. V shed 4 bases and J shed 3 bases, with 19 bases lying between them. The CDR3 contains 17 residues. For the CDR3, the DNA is TGCGCCAGCAGCCCCGACGGGGGGCGGGGAAACAATCAGCCCCAGCATTTT. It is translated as CASSPDGGRGNNQPQHF.

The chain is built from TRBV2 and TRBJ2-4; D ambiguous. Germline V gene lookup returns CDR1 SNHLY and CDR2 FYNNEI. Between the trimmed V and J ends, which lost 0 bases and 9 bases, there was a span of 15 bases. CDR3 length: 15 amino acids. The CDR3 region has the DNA TGTGCCAGCAGTGAAGCGGTAGGGCGGCCAGCCATTCAGTACTTC. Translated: CASSEAVGRPAIQYF.

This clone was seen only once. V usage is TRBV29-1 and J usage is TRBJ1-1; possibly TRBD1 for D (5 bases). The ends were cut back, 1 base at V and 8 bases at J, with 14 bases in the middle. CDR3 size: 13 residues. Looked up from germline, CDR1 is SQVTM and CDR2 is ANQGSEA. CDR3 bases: TGCAGCGTTGAAGGACAGTTCATTACCGAAGCTTTCTTT. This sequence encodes CSVEGQFITEAFF.

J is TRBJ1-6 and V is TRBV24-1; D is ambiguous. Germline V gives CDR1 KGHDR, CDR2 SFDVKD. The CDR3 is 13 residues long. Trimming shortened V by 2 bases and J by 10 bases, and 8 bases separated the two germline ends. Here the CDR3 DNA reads TGTGCCACCAGTGATTCGCCCTCATCACCCCTCCACTTT. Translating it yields CATSDSPSSPLHF.

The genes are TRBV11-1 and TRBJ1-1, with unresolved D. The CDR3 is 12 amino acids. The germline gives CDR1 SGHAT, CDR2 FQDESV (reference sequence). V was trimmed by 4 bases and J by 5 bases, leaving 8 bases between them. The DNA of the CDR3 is TGTGCCAGCAGCTGGGGAAGTACTGAAGCTTTCTTT. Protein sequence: CASSWGSTEAFF.

The CDR3 DNA is TGTGCCAGTAGCGACAGCTCGAACACTGAAGCTTTCTTT. Translating it yields CASSDSSNTEAFF. The J gene is TRBJ1-1, the V gene TRBV19; a possible D gene is TRBD1 (5 bases). The CDR3 is 13 residues long. Germline CDR1 is LNHDA and CDR2 is SQIVND (reference sequence). Trimming took 6 bases from V and 1 from J, leaving 9 bases between them. Full variable domain (remainder filled in from reference TRBV19 and TRBJ1-1): DGGITQSPKYLFRKEGQNVTLSCEQNLNHDAMYWYRQDPGQGLRLIYYSQIVNDFQKGDIAEGYSVSREKKESFPLTVTSAQKNPTAFYLCASSDSSNTEAFFGQGTRLTVV.

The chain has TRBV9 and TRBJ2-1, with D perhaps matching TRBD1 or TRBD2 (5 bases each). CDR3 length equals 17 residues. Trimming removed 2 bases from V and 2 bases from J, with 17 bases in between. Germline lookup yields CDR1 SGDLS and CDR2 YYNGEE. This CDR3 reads CASSVGLGDGPYNEQFF. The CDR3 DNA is TGTGCCAGCAGCGTCGGGTTGGGGGACGGACCCTACAATGAGCAGTTCTTC.

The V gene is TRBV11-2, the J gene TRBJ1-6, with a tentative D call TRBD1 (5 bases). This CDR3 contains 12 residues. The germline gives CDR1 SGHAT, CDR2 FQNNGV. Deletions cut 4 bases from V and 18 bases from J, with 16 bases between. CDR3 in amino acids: CASSSYGGRNHF. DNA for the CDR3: TGTGCCAGCAGCTCATACGGGGGTCGGAACCACTTT.

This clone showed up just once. The CDR3 DNA is TGTGCCAGCAGTTTCATAGGGGCCCCCTACGAGCAGTACTTC. Its translation: CASSFIGAPYEQYF. The chain recombines TRBV27 with TRBJ2-7; weak D call: TRBD1 (5 bases). The V gene's germline CDR1 is MNHEY and CDR2 SMNVEV (reference sequence). Trimming stripped 3 bases from V and 2 bases from J, with 11 bases between. This CDR3 spans 14 amino acids.

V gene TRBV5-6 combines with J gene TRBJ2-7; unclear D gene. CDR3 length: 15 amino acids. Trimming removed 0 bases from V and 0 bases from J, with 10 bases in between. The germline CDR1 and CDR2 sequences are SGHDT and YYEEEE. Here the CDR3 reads CASSLALIPSYEQYF. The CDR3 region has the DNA TGTGCCAGCAGCTTGGCCCTCATCCCCTCCTACGAGCAGTACTTC.

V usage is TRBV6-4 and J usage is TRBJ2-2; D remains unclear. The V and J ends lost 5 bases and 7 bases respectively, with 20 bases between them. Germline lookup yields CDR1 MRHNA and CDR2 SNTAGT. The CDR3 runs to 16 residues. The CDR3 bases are TGTGCCAGCAGTCTCAGGCCGGGCCGGCCGAACGGGGAGCTGTTTTTT. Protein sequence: CASSLRPGRPNGELFF.

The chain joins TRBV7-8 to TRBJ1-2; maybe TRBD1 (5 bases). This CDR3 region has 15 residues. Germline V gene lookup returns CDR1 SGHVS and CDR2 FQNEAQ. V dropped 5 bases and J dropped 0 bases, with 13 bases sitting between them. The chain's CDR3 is CASSLRDGANYGYTF. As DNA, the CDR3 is TGTGCCAGCAGCCTCCGGGACGGAGCTAACTATGGCTACACCTTC. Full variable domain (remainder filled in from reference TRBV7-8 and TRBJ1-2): GAGVSQSPRYKVAKRGQDVALRCDPISGHVSLFWYQQALGQGPEFLTYFQNEAQLDKSGLPSDRFFAERPEGSVSTLKIQRTQQEDSAVYLCASSLRDGANYGYTFGSGTRLTVV.